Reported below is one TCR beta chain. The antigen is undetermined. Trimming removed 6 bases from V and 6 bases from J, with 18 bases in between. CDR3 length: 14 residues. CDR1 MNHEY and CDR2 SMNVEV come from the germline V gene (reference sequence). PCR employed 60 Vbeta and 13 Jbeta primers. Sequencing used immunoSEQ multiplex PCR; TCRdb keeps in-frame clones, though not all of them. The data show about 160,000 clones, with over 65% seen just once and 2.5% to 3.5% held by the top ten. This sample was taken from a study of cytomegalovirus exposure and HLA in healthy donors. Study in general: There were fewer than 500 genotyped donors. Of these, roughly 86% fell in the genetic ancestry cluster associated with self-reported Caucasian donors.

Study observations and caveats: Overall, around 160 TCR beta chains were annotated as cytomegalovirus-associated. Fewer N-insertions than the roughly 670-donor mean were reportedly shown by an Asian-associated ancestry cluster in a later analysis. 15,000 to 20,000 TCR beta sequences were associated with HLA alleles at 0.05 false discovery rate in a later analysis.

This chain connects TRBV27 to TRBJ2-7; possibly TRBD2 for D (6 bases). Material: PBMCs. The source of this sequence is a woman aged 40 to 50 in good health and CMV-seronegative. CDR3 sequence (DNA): TGTGCCAGCAGGTACCGTAGCGGTGCTCTCGAGCAGTACTTC. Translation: CASRYRSGALEQYF.